Reported below is one T cell receptor (beta chain). Using immunoSEQ multiplex PCR, the repertoire was profiled, and TCRdb retains in-frame clones only, with some absent. This sample has some 300,000 clones, with about 90% found just once. These data originate in a study of blood T cell repertoires in COVID-19. Study at large: Specimens from acute and convalescent COVID-19 originated in the United States, Italy and Spain.

The source of this sequence is a woman aged 45-65 years with COVID-19, enrolled during active disease. The sample consisted of peripheral blood.

CDR3 nucleotide sequence: TGTGCCAGCAGCCACCTGGGACATGAAGGTTATGGCTACACCTTC. This codes for CASSHLGHEGYGYTF. The rearrangement uses TRBV3-1 (or the pseudogene TRBV3-2) and TRBJ1-2, with D possibly being TRBD1 (6 bases). V lost 3 bases and J 5 bases, leaving 16 bases between the germline ends. CDR1 is LGHDT and CDR2 is YNNKEL in the germline V gene (reference sequence). The CDR3 extends over 15 amino acids.